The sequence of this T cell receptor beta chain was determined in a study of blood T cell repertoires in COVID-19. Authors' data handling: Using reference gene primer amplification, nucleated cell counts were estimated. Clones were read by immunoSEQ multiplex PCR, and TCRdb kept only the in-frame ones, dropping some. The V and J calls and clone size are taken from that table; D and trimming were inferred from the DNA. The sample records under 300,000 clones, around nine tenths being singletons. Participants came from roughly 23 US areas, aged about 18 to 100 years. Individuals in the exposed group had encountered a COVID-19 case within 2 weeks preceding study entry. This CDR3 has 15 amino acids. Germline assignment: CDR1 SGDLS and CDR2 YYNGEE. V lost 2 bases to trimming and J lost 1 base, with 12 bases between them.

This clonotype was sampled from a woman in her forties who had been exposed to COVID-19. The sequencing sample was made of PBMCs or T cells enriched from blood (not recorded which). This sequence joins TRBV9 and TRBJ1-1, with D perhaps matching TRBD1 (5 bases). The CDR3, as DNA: TGTGCCAGCAGCGTCTCTAGGACACAGAACACTGAAGCTTTCTTT. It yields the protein CASSVSRTQNTEAFF. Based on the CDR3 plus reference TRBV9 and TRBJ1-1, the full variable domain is DSGVTQTPKHLITATGQRVTLRCSPRSGDLSVYWYQQSLDQGLQFLIQYYNGEERAKGNILERFSAQQFPDLHSELNLSSLELGDSALYFCASSVSRTQNTEAFFGQGTRLTVV.